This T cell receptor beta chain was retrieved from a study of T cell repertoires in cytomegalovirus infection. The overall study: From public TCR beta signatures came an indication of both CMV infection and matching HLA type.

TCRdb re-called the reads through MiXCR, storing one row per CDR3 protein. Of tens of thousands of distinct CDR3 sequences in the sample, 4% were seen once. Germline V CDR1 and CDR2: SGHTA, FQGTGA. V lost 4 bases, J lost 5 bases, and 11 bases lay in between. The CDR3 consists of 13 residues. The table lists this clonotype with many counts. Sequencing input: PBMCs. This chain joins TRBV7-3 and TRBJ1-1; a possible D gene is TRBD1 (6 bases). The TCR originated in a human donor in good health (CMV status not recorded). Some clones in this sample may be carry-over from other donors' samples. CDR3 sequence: CASSSQGDTEAFF. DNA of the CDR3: TGTGCCAGCAGCTCACAGGGAGATACTGAAGCTTTCTTT.